This T cell receptor (beta chain) derives from a study of cytomegalovirus exposure and HLA in healthy donors. Whole-study findings and limits: It has been reported that TCR beta sequences accurately predicted the HLA-A and HLA-B alleles of most subjects.

Worth noting for this clone: Its antigen is undetermined.

With V trimmed by 4 bases and J by 5 bases, 5 bases remained unmatched. CDR1 LGHNA and CDR2 YNFKEQ come from the germline V gene. The CDR3 spans 14 residues. As for the donors, each was a healthy bone marrow donor. PCR primers comprised 60 Vbeta and 13 Jbeta primers. The data were produced by immunoSEQ multiplex PCR, yet TCRdb's version contains in-frame clones alone and is incomplete. The sample's table shows 200,000 to 250,000 clones. This TCR derives from a woman aged 30 to 39 in good health and CMV-seropositive. The sample was PBMCs. The J gene is TRBJ2-3, the V gene TRBV4-2; TRBD2 aligns across 8 bases. Here the CDR3 DNA reads TGTGCCAGCAGCCTTAGCGGGGAGGGAGATACGCAGTATTTT. Translating it yields CASSLSGEGDTQYF.